The 13 T cell receptor beta chains presented below share a single source sample, sequenced in a study of shared clonotypes between healthy human individuals. Using immunoSEQ multiplex PCR, the repertoire was profiled, and TCRdb retains in-frame clones only, with some absent. The sample contains around 1,100,000 clones, 77% of which appear only once. Sequencing was carried out using memory CD4+ T cells from PBMCs. Subset of the sample: CD45RA-negative fraction. The receptors come from a man between 18 and 29 years old in good health. Some clones in this sample may be carry-over from other donors' samples.

This clone was detected only a few times. The V call is TRBV19, the J call TRBJ2-3, with 12 nucleotides matching TRBD2. The CDR3 is made up of 16 amino acids. Germline V CDR1 and CDR2: LNHDA, SQIVND (reference sequence). Trimming took 7 bases from V and 0 from J; bases not matched to a gene: 5. CDR3 bases: TGTGCCAGTAAGAGACTAGCGGGGGCTAGCACAGATACGCAGTATTTT. Its translation: CASKRLAGASTDTQYF.

About this clone: The sample holds other DNA sequences that translate to the same CDR3. The chain carries TRBV4-1 and TRBJ1-2; D gene uncertain. The CDR3 spans 12 residues. The germline V and J ends were trimmed by 1 base and 2 bases, with 2 bases remaining between them. Per the germline V gene, CDR1 is MGHRA and CDR2 is YSYEKL. The DNA for the CDR3 is TGCGCCAGCAGCCAAGCCAACTATGGCTACACCTTC. Amino acid sequence: CASSQANYGYTF.

A few counts support this clone. This chain links TRBV7-2 with TRBJ1-1, with TRBD1 matching over 8 bases. Germline loops: CDR1 SGHTA, CDR2 FQGNSA. The CDR3 length is 17 residues. The V and J ends lost 3 bases and 3 bases, in that order; junction bases with no gene match: 12. The CDR3: CASSFAGQGAGYTEAFF. For the CDR3, the DNA is TGTGCCAGCAGCTTTGCTGGTCAGGGGGCCGGGTACACTGAAGCTTTCTTT.

This clone was counted once. The chain combines TRBV2 with TRBJ1-3, with D uncertain. V was shortened by 7 bases and J by 2 bases, with 12 bases between the two germline ends. The CDR3 runs 14 residues. Germline assignment: CDR1 SNHLY and CDR2 FYNNEI. CDR3 loop: CASTNRMAGNTIYF. CDR3 in DNA: TGTGCCAGCACGAACCGTATGGCTGGAAACACCATATATTTT.

The chain recombines TRBV14 with TRBJ2-6; D unclear. CDR1 is SGHDN and CDR2 is FVKESK in the germline V gene. CDR3 length equals 16 residues. V lost 1 base and J lost 4, with 11 bases in between. The CDR3 nucleotides read TGTGCCAGCAGCCAAGTTCTAGGGTTAGGGGCCAACGTCCTGACTTTC. Protein: CASSQVLGLGANVLTF.

This chain links TRBV11-3 with TRBJ1-1, with no clear D. The CDR3 is made up of 13 amino acids. Deletions cut 0 bases from V and 8 bases from J, with 10 bases between. The germline gives CDR1 SGHNT, CDR2 YENEEA. CDR3 region: CASSLDLRAEAFF. The CDR3 region has the DNA TGTGCCAGCAGCTTAGATCTACGCGCGGAAGCTTTCTTT.

The genes are TRBV7-2 and TRBJ1-5, with D possibly being TRBD1 (6 bases). Deletions cut 4 bases from V and 7 bases from J, with 17 bases between. The length of the CDR3 is 15 residues. Germline V gene data show CDR1 as SGHTA and CDR2 as FQGNSA. Here the CDR3 DNA reads TGTGCCAGCAGCTACTCTGGGGGGGCCGGGCAGCCCCAGCATTTT. Translated: CASSYSGGAGQPQHF.

This rearrangement joins TRBV4-3 to TRBJ1-5, with a possible D match to TRBD1 (5 bases). CDR3 length: 15 amino acids. Looked up from germline, CDR1 is LGHNA and CDR2 is YSLEER. V was pared by 4 bases and J by 2 bases, with 12 bases between. The CDR3 DNA reads TGCGCCAGCAGCCCCCAGGCGGGGGGCAATCAGCCCCAGCATTTT. Translation: CASSPQAGGNQPQHF.

A remark on this clone: A far larger clone differs by one base, so this is likely a read error. Within the sample, other DNA sequences also encode this same CDR3. The rearrangement uses TRBV30 and TRBJ1-1, with unresolved D. The germline gives CDR1 GTSNPN, CDR2 SVGIG (reference sequence). The CDR3 is made up of 12 amino acids. The CDR3 protein is CAWREGRSEAFF. DNA for the CDR3: TGTGCTTGGAGGGAGGGTCGCTCTGAAGCTTTCTTT.

The rearrangement uses TRBV4-2 and TRBJ2-5; 12 bases line up with TRBD2. V gave up 3 bases and J gave up 1 base; unmatched junction bases: 6. Germline lookup yields CDR1 LGHNA and CDR2 YNFKEQ. The CDR3 has 17 amino acids. The CDR3 nucleotides read TGTGCCAGCAGCCAGGGACTAGCGGGTAAACTCCAAGAGACCCAGTACTTC. Its protein is CASSQGLAGKLQETQYF.

Comments on this clone: Other DNA sequences from this sample encode an identical CDR3 as well. The rearrangement joins TRBV28 to TRBJ1-5; D unresolved. Germline assignment: CDR1 MDHEN and CDR2 SYDVKM. Trimming left V 1 base short and J 6 bases short, with 4 bases between. The CDR3 is made up of 12 amino acids. The CDR3 sequence is CASSLLLQPQHF. The CDR3 DNA is TGTGCCAGCAGTTTATTACTTCAGCCCCAGCATTTT.

This clone was seen only once. V gene TRBV6-5 combines with J gene TRBJ2-1; TRBD2 agrees at 13 bases. Germline V lookup: CDR1 MNHEY, CDR2 SVGAGI. The trim removed 6 bases at V and 10 bases at J, leaving 6 bases unmatched. This CDR3 is built from 14 residues. The CDR3 DNA reads as TGTGCCAGCAGGGGACTAGCGGGAAGTGAAGAGCAGTTCTTC. Protein: CASRGLAGSEEQFF.

The chain couples TRBV7-9 to TRBJ2-1; D ambiguous. Trimming removed 0 bases from V and 8 bases from J, with 11 bases in between. The CDR3 contains 14 residues. Germline CDR1 reads SEHNR; CDR2 reads FQNEAQ (reference sequence). The CDR3 sequence: CASSLARSRHEQFF. In DNA form, the CDR3 reads TGTGCCAGCAGCTTAGCGAGGAGCAGGCATGAGCAGTTCTTC.